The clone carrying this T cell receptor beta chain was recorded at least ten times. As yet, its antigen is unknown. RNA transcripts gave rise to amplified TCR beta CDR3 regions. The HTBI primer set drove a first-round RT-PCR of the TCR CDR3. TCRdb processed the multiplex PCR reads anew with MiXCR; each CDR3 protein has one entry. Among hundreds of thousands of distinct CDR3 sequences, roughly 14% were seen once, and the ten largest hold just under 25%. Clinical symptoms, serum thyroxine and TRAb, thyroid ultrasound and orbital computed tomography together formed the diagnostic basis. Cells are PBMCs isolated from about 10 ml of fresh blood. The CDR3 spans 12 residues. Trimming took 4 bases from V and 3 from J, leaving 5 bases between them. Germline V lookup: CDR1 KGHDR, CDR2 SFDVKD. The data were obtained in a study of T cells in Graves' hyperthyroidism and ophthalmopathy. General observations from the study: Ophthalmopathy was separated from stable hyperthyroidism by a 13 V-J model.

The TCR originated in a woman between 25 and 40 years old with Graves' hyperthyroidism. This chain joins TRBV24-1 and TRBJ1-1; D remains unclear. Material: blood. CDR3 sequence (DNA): TGTGCCACCAGTGACACCGACACTGAAGCTTTCTTT. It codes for CATSDTDTEAFF.